This TCR beta chain appears in the sequencing data of a study of cytomegalovirus exposure and HLA in healthy donors. The overall study: An analysis done earlier identified almost 120 million unique TCR beta sequences from 190 million or so T cells.

The primer mix had 60 Vbeta and 13 Jbeta primers. Some clones are missing from TCRdb's copy, which holds only in-frame ones; the method was immunoSEQ multiplex PCR. The sample yields about 36,000 clones, approximately 74% seen once. Comment on this clone: What it binds is unknown.

V was cut by 8 bases and J by 8 bases, with 18 bases left in between. The CDR3 contains 13 residues. The germline gives CDR1 SQVTM, CDR2 ANQGSEA. Study conclusions and caveats: Exclusion as indistinguishable affected some V segments, including TRBV6-2 and TRBV6-3. Cytomegalovirus status was reportedly diagnosed by the classifier with high specificity and sensitivity. The number of N-insertions in an Asian-associated ancestry cluster was reportedly below the roughly 670-donor mean in a later analysis.

The rearrangement links TRBV29-1 to TRBJ1-4, with D unclear. The origin of this receptor is a man aged 25 to 40 in good health and CMV-seronegative. Sequencing used PBMCs. The CDR3 DNA reads TGCAGCTCTCGGACTACCTCGGGCGAAAAACTGTTTTTT. Residues: CSSRTTSGEKLFF.